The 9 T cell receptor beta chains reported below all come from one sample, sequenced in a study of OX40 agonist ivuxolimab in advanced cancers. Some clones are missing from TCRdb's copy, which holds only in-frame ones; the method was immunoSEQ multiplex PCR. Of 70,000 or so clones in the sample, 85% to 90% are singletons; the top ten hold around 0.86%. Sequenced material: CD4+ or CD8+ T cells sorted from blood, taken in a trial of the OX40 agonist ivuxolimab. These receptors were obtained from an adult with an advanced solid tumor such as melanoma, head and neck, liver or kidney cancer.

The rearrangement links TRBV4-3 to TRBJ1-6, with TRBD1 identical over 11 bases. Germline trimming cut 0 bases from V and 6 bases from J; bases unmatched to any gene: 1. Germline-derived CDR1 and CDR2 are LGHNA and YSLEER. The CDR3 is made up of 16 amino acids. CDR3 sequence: CASSQEGQGGNSPLHF. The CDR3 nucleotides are TGCGCCAGCAGCCAAGAGGGACAGGGGGGTAATTCACCCCTCCACTTT.

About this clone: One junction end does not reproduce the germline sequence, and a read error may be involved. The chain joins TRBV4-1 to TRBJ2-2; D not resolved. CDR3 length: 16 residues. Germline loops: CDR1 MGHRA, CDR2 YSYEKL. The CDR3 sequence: CASSQESALRTGELFF. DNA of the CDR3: TGCGCCAGCAGTCAAGAGTCAGCTTTGAGGACCGGGGAGCTGTTTTTT.

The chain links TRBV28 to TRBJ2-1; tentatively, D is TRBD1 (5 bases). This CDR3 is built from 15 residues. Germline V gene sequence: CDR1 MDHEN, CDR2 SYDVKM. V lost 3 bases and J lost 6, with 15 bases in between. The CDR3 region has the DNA TGTGCCAGCAGTTTCATCAGGGTTTCTTTCAATGAGCAGTTCTTC. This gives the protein CASSFIRVSFNEQFF.

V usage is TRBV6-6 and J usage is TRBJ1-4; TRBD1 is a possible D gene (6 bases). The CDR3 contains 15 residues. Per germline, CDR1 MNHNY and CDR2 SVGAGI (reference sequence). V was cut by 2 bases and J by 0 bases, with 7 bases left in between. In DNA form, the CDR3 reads TGTGCCAGCAGTTACAGGGGGGCAACTAATGAAAAACTGTTTTTT. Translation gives CASSYRGATNEKLFF.

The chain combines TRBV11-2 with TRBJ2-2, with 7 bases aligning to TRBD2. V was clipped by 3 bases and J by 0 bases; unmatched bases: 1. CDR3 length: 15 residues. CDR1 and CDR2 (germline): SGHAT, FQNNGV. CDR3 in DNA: TGTGCCAGCAGCTTCGGACTAGCGAACACCGGGGAGCTGTTTTTT. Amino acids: CASSFGLANTGELFF.

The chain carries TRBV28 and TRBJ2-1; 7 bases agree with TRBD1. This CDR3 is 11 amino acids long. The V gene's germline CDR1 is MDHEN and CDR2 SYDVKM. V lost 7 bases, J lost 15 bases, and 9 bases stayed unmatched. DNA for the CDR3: TGTGCCAGCACAGTAAGGGGGCGGGTGTTCTTC. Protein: CASTVRGRVFF.

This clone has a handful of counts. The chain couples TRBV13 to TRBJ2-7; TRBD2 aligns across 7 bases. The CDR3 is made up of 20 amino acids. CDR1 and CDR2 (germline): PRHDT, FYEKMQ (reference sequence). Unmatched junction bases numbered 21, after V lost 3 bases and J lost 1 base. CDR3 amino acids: CASSFLSGAGASGISYEQYF. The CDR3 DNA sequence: TGTGCCAGCAGCTTTCTATCTGGGGCCGGCGCTAGCGGAATTTCCTACGAGCAGTACTTC.

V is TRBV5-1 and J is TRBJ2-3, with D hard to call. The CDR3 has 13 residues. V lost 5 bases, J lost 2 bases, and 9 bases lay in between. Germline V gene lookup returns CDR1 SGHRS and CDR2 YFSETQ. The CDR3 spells CASSIRTTDTQYF. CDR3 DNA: TGCGCCAGCAGTATTAGGACCACAGATACGCAGTATTTT. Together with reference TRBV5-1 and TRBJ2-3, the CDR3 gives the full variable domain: KAGVTQTPRYLIKTRGQQVTLSCSPISGHRSVSWYQQTPGQGLQFLFEYFSETQRNKGNFPGRFSGRQFSNSRSEMNVSTLELGDSALYLCASSIRTTDTQYFGPGTRLTVL.

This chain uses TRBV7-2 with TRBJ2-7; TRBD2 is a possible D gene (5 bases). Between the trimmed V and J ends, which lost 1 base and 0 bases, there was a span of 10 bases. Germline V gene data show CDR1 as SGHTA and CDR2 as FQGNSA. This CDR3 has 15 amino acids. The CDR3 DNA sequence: TGTGCCAGCAGCTTAGATCCGGGGAGCTCCTACGAGCAGTACTTC. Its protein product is CASSLDPGSSYEQYF.